The next 9 T cell receptor beta chains were all read from a single sample in a study of T cells in Graves' hyperthyroidism and ophthalmopathy. Amplification of TCR beta CDR3 regions was performed using RNA transcripts as template. A first-round RT-PCR of the TCR CDR3 used the HTBI primer set. Each CDR3 protein gets one entry after TCRdb re-called the multiplex PCR reads with MiXCR. The top ten clones hold roughly 3.5% of a sample with under 600,000 distinct CDR3 sequences, 16% of them seen once. The specimen was blood. All receptors come from a woman in her thirties or forties with Graves' ophthalmopathy.

This rearrangement joins TRBV6-1 to TRBJ2-3; 13 bases match TRBD2. Germline assignment: CDR1 MNHNS and CDR2 SASEGT. V lost 1 base to trimming and J lost 7 bases; unmatched junction nucleotides: 8. CDR3 length: 17 amino acids. DNA of the CDR3: TGTGCCAGCAGTGAAGAGGTCACTAGCGGGAGGGTATATACGCAGTATTTT. Translated: CASSEEVTSGRVYTQYF.

This clonotype was counted many times. The chain is built from TRBV18 and TRBJ1-1; D gene ambiguous. Trimming shortened V by 0 bases and J by 3 bases, and 11 bases separated the two germline ends. Germline V gene data show CDR1 as KGHSH and CDR2 as LQKENI. The CDR3 length is 15 residues. For the CDR3, the DNA is TGTGCCAGCTCACCACCCAACAGAGAGGACACTGAAGCTTTCTTT. The encoded protein is CASSPPNREDTEAFF. The whole variable domain, remainder taken from reference TRBV18 and TRBJ1-1, is NAGVMQNPRHLVRRRGQEARLRCSPMKGHSHVYWYRQLPEEGLKFMVYLQKENIIDESGMPKERFSAEFPKEGPSILRIQQVVRGDSAAYFCASSPPNREDTEAFFGQGTRLTVV.

This clonotype was counted ten times or more. The chain joins TRBV6-1 to TRBJ2-2, with TRBD1 identical over 8 bases. This CDR3 is built from 14 residues. Germline V gene lookup returns CDR1 MNHNS and CDR2 SASEGT. J was trimmed by 6 bases and V by 5 bases; bases with no gene match: 5. This CDR3 is CASSSGGVAGELFF. In DNA, the CDR3 is TGTGCCAGCAGTTCAGGGGGCGTAGCCGGGGAGCTGTTTTTT.

This clonotype came up a few times. The V call is TRBV7-8, the J call TRBJ1-5; D unresolved. The CDR3 loop spans 14 amino acids. Germline CDR1 and CDR2: SGHVS and FQNEAQ. Trimming removed 2 bases from V and 5 bases from J, with 10 bases in between. The CDR3 coding sequence is TGTGCCAGCAGCTTATCTGTTAGGGATCAGCCCCAGCATTTT. This encodes CASSLSVRDQPQHF.

This clonotype came up many times. The chain employs TRBV30 and TRBJ2-2, with 9 bases fitting TRBD1. With V trimmed by 5 bases and J by 3 bases, 4 bases remained unmatched. CDR1 is GTSNPN and CDR2 is SVGIG in the germline V gene (reference sequence). This CDR3 has 14 amino acids. CDR3 amino acids: CAWGQGIDTGELFF. In DNA form, the CDR3 reads TGTGCCTGGGGACAGGGGATCGACACCGGGGAGCTGTTTTTT.

At least ten counts were recorded for this clonotype. This sequence joins TRBV2 and TRBJ1-5; no clear D. V was pared by 4 bases and J by 0 bases, with 10 bases between. The CDR3 covers 15 residues. Germline V CDR1 and CDR2: SNHLY, FYNNEI. Written as DNA, the CDR3 is TGTGCCAGCAGTGGCCAACGACATAGCAATCAGCCCCAGCATTTT. Translating gives CASSGQRHSNQPQHF.

This clonotype has ten or more counts. This chain joins TRBV7-9 and TRBJ1-2; 8 bases map to TRBD1. With 6 bases clipped from V and 6 bases from J, the junction kept 3 bases outside the gene matches. The CDR3 has 12 residues. Germline assignment: CDR1 SEHNR and CDR2 FQNEAQ (reference sequence). The CDR3 spells CASSMTGDGYTF. CDR3 nucleotide sequence: TGTGCCAGCAGTATGACAGGGGATGGCTACACCTTC. Filled out from reference TRBV7-9 and TRBJ1-2, the complete variable domain reads DTGVSQNPRHKITKRGQNVTFRCDPISEHNRLYWYRQTLGQGPEFLTYFQNEAQLEKSRLLSDRFSAERPKGSFSTLEIQRTEQGDSAMYLCASSMTGDGYTFGSGTRLTVV.

This clonotype was seen a few times. With a much larger clone just one base away, this may be a read error. The chain has TRBV7-2 and TRBJ2-7; 10 bases match TRBD2. Germline CDR1 is SGHTA and CDR2 is FQGNSA. The CDR3 has 15 residues. CDR3 nucleotide sequence: TGTGCCAGCAGCGCGGGACTAGCGTTCTCCTGCGAGCAGTACTTC. It is translated as CASSAGLAFSCEQYF.

The chain uses TRBV4-1 and TRBJ1-1, with D perhaps matching TRBD1 (5 bases). Trimming stripped 1 base from V and 0 bases from J, with 12 bases between. There are 16 residues in the CDR3. Germline V gives CDR1 MGHRA, CDR2 YSYEKL. In DNA, the CDR3 is TGCGCCAGCAGCCAAGGGAGGGGCGGGATGAACACTGAAGCTTTCTTT. Amino acid sequence: CASSQGRGGMNTEAFF.